The next 2 T cell receptor beta chains were all read from a single sample in a study of blood T cell repertoires in COVID-19. Profiled with immunoSEQ multiplex PCR; TCRdb holds only in-frame clones, not every one. The sample gives about 200,000 clones, roughly 80% of which show up once; less than 9.5% is in the top ten. Sequencing was done on a sample of peripheral blood. These receptors were obtained from a woman aged 80 or older with COVID-19, enrolled during active disease.

DNA of the CDR3: TGTGCCAGCAGTTTTCCGGGGTCGAGAGATACGCAGTATTTT. Its protein product is CASSFPGSRDTQYF. J is TRBJ2-3 and V is TRBV6-2 or TRBV6-3; TRBD2 is a possible D gene (5 bases). Germline V gene lookup returns CDR1 MNHEY and CDR2 SVGEGT. The CDR3 has 14 residues. The V and J ends lost 4 bases and 5 bases respectively, with 13 bases between them.

V usage is TRBV7-2 and J usage is TRBJ2-1; D perhaps matches TRBD1 (5 bases). The CDR3 extends over 14 amino acids. The V end lost 2 bases, the J end lost 4 bases, and 9 bases lay between the germline ends. Germline V gene lookup returns CDR1 SGHTA and CDR2 FQGNSA. The CDR3 DNA follows: TGTGCCAGCAGCTTAAGCTCAGGGTACAATGAGCAGTTCTTC. Protein product: CASSLSSGYNEQFF.